The T cell receptor beta chain under discussion was sequenced for a study of T cell changes during pregnancy in multiple sclerosis. Produced via immunoSEQ multiplex PCR; TCRdb's table is partial and in-frame only. The table includes about 50,000 clones, more than 85% detected once. In germline, CDR1 is MDHEN, CDR2 SYDVKM. The trim removed 6 bases at V and 5 bases at J, leaving 7 bases unmatched. The CDR3 extends over 15 amino acids. The material was CD4+ T cells from peripheral blood mononuclear cells, obtained after pregnancy. The TCR comes from a female donor with multiple sclerosis, enrolled in a pregnancy study. The genes are TRBV28 and TRBJ1-5; 10 bases map to TRBD1. The CDR3 is CASRSGDRGYQPQHF. The CDR3 DNA reads TGTGCCAGCAGATCAGGGGACAGGGGTTATCAGCCCCAGCATTTT.